The 19 T cell receptor beta chains below come from one sample, sequenced in a study of tumor-infiltrating lymphocytes in localized non-small cell lung cancer. Method: immunoSEQ multiplex PCR; TCRdb's copy keeps in-frame clones and lacks some. This sample has 20,000 to 25,000 clones, with roughly three fifths found just once. Sequencing was performed on lung tumor tissue. Receptors were obtained from a human donor with non-small cell lung cancer.

The V call is TRBV9, the J call TRBJ1-4; D unclear. This CDR3 contains 13 residues. V lost 0 bases and J 2 bases, leaving 2 bases between the germline ends. Germline CDR1 SGDLS, CDR2 YYNGEE. The CDR3 DNA follows: TGTGCCAGCAGCGTAGATACTAATGAAAAACTGTTTTTT. Amino acid sequence: CASSVDTNEKLFF.

This clone occurred once. The V gene is TRBV27, the J gene TRBJ1-5, with 7 bases lining up with TRBD1. This CDR3 has 14 amino acids. The trim removed 5 bases at V and 5 bases at J, leaving 6 bases unmatched. Per the germline V gene, CDR1 is MNHEY and CDR2 is SMNVEV (reference sequence). Here the CDR3 DNA reads TGTGCCAGCAGTCCTGACAGGGTGGATCAGCCCCAGCATTTT. It codes for CASSPDRVDQPQHF.

This chain joins TRBV9 and TRBJ2-2, with 7 bases identical to TRBD1. Per germline, CDR1 SGDLS and CDR2 YYNGEE. The V segment lost 2 bases and the J segment 3 bases; nucleotides outside the gene matches: 7. The CDR3 has 16 residues. In DNA form, the CDR3 reads TGTGCCAGCAGCGTCAGACAGGGTGGCGACACCGGGGAGCTGTTTTTT. It codes for CASSVRQGGDTGELFF.

This sequence joins TRBV5-6 and TRBJ1-1; no clear D. Per the germline V gene, CDR1 is SGHDT and CDR2 is YYEEEE. The V end was cut by 0 bases, the J end by 1 base, with 10 bases between. The CDR3 is made up of 15 amino acids. The DNA for the CDR3 is TGTGCCAGCAGCTTGGGGTGGGTGAAGAACACTGAAGCTTTCTTT. The encoded protein is CASSLGWVKNTEAFF.

In this sample, this clone is medium-sized (0.01 to 0.1%). V gene TRBV7-9 combines with J gene TRBJ2-7; 7 nucleotides agree with TRBD2. CDR1 and CDR2 from the germline V gene are SEHNR and FQNEAQ (reference sequence). This CDR3 spans 13 amino acids. Trimming removed 6 bases from V and 5 bases from J; junction bases left unmatched: 7. The chain's CDR3 is CASRREGLNEQYF. DNA of the CDR3: TGTGCCAGCAGAAGGGAGGGCCTGAACGAGCAGTACTTC.

V is TRBV28 and J is TRBJ2-3; the D is unclear. From germline, CDR1 is MDHEN and CDR2 SYDVKM. There are 14 residues in the CDR3. The CDR3 sequence is CAHQDVTGTDTQYF. In DNA form, the CDR3 reads TGTGCACACCAGGACGTTACGGGCACAGATACGCAGTATTTT.

This rearrangement joins TRBV7-9 to TRBJ2-2; D call uncertain. The CDR3 is 14 residues long. Per the germline V gene, CDR1 is SEHNR and CDR2 is FQNEAQ (reference sequence). V dropped 5 bases and J dropped 5 bases, with 12 bases sitting between them. The CDR3 region has the DNA TGTGCCAGCAGCGCCAAACCGACTACCGGGGAGCTGTTTTTT. As protein: CASSAKPTTGELFF.

This sequence joins TRBV30 and TRBJ2-5; D is perhaps TRBD1 (7 bases). V lost 0 bases and J 4 bases, leaving 9 bases between the germline ends. The germline V gene encodes CDR1 GTSNPN and CDR2 SVGIG (reference sequence). This CDR3 comprises 13 residues. The CDR3 sequence is CAWSVQGGETQYF. CDR3 DNA: TGTGCCTGGAGTGTGCAGGGGGGAGAGACCCAGTACTTC.

V and J are TRBV6-1 and TRBJ1-1; unclear D gene. Germline V gene data show CDR1 as MNHNS and CDR2 as SASEGT. The V end lost 4 bases, the J end lost 2 bases, and 11 bases lay between the germline ends. The CDR3 length is 14 residues. CDR3 nucleotide sequence: TGTGCCAGCAGTGCGGGCCCCTTAAACACTGAAGCTTTCTTT. Translation gives CASSAGPLNTEAFF.

This CDR3 is CASGGRYTEAFF. CDR3 coding DNA: TGTGCCTCAGGGGGGAGGTACACTGAAGCTTTCTTT. V and J are TRBV28 and TRBJ1-1; 7 bases fit TRBD1. This CDR3 is 12 amino acids long. Unmatched junction bases numbered 6, after V lost 11 bases and J lost 3 bases. Germline CDR1 is MDHEN and CDR2 is SYDVKM.

CDR3 DNA sequence: TGTGCCAGCAGACCGGGACTCGACCGGGGTGAGCAGTTCTTC. Its translation is CASRPGLDRGEQFF. V gene TRBV6-5 combines with J gene TRBJ2-1, with D possibly TRBD2 on 6 matching bases. V shed 6 bases and J shed 9 bases, with 18 bases lying between them. CDR1 is MNHEY, CDR2 SVGAGI, per germline. CDR3 size: 14 residues.

This sequence joins TRBV11-2 and TRBJ2-7, with 9 bases fitting TRBD1. The junction had 11 bases not matched to a gene; V was cut back by 6 bases and J by 5 bases. Germline assignment: CDR1 SGHAT and CDR2 FQNNGV. The CDR3 has 15 amino acids. In nucleotides, the CDR3 is TGTGCCAGCAGTGCCGCGGGGGACAGGGAAGACGAGCAGTACTTC. It codes for CASSAAGDREDEQYF. The variable domain in full, with the rest retrieved from reference TRBV11-2 and TRBJ2-7, is EAGVAQSPRYKIIEKRQSVAFWCNPISGHATLYWYQQILGQGPKLLIQFQNNGVVDDSQLPKDRFSAERLKGVDSTLKIQPAKLEDSAVYLCASSAAGDREDEQYFGPGTRLTVT.

There are a few counts of this clone. The rearrangement uses TRBV5-1 and TRBJ2-7; 8 bases agree with TRBD1. The V gene end was trimmed by 3 bases and the J gene end by 6 bases; junction bases not matched to a gene: 8. CDR3 length equals 14 residues. Germline V lookup: CDR1 SGHRS, CDR2 YFSETQ. Written as DNA, the CDR3 is TGCGCCAGCAGCTCAGGGGGCGGGATTAGCGAGCAGTACTTC. Its translation: CASSSGGGISEQYF.

This clone was seen a few times. The rearrangement joins TRBV9 to TRBJ1-1; D uncertain. V was clipped by 3 bases and J by 0 bases, with 12 bases between them. This CDR3 contains 15 residues. The germline V gene has CDR1 SGDLS and CDR2 YYNGEE. This chain's CDR3 is CASSAFGVMNTEAFF. In nucleotides, the CDR3 is TGTGCCAGCAGCGCTTTCGGTGTCATGAACACTGAAGCTTTCTTT.

By frequency in the sample, this clone is medium-sized (0.01 to 0.1%). The chain combines TRBV7-9 with TRBJ1-3; D unresolved. The V end lost 5 bases, the J end lost 4 bases, and 15 bases lay between the germline ends. This CDR3 is 15 amino acids long. Per germline, CDR1 SEHNR and CDR2 FQNEAQ (reference sequence). CDR3 in DNA: TGTGCCAGCAGCCCTCGATTCGGGGTAGGAAACACCATATATTTT. Its translation: CASSPRFGVGNTIYF.

The V call is TRBV14, the J call TRBJ1-3; D not certain. Germline V gene lookup returns CDR1 SGHDN and CDR2 FVKESK. The V and J ends lost 4 bases and 0 bases respectively, with 13 bases between them. This CDR3 region has 16 residues. CDR3 residues: CASSPWTVSSGNTIYF. CDR3 coding DNA: TGTGCCAGCAGCCCTTGGACGGTTAGCTCTGGAAACACCATATATTTT.

The CDR3: CASSTRTSGSYNEQFF. In nucleotides, the CDR3 is TGTGCCAGCAGTACGAGGACTAGCGGCTCCTACAATGAGCAGTTCTTC. This sequence joins TRBV6-6 and TRBJ2-1, with TRBD2 matching over 10 bases. This CDR3 spans 16 amino acids. Per the germline V gene, CDR1 is MNHNY and CDR2 is SVGAGI (reference sequence). Losses at the gene ends were 5 bases for V and 0 bases for J; bases not matched to a gene: 4.

This clone was seen only a few times. The V call is TRBV14, the J call TRBJ2-7; no definite D call. This CDR3 has 12 residues. The V gene's germline CDR1 is SGHDN and CDR2 FVKESK. The V end lost 6 bases, the J end lost 3 bases, and 9 bases lay between the germline ends. CDR3 sequence: CASSGTHYEQYF. In DNA, the CDR3 is TGTGCCAGCAGTGGAACGCACTACGAGCAGTACTTC.

The chain recombines TRBV2 with TRBJ2-7, with D possibly matching TRBD2 (6 bases). V lost 5 bases and J lost 0, with 20 bases in between. The germline gives CDR1 SNHLY, CDR2 FYNNEI. CDR3 length: 17 residues. The CDR3 coding sequence is TGTGCCAGCAGTCCTAAAGGGGTAGGAGGGAGCTCCTACGAGCAGTACTTC. As protein: CASSPKGVGGSSYEQYF.